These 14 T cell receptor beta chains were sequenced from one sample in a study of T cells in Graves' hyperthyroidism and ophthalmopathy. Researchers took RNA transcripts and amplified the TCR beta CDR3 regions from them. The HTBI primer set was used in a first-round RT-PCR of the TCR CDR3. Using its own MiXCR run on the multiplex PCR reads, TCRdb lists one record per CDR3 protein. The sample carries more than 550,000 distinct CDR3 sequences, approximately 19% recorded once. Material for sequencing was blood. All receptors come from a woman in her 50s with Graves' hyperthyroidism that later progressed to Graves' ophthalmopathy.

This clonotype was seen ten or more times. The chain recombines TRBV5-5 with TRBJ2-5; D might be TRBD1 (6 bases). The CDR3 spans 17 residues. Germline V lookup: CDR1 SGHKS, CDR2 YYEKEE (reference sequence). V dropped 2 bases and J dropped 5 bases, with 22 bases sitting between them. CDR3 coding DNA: TGTGCCAGCAGCTTTATCCCCCGCGGAAACACAGGGGAGACCCAGTACTTC. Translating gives CASSFIPRGNTGETQYF. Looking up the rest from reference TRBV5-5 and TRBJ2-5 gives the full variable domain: DAGVTQSPTHLIKTRGQQVTLRCSPISGHKSVSWYQQVLGQGPQFIFQYYEKEERGRGNFPDRFSARQFPNYSSELNVNALLLGDSALYLCASSFIPRGNTGETQYFGPGTRLLVL.

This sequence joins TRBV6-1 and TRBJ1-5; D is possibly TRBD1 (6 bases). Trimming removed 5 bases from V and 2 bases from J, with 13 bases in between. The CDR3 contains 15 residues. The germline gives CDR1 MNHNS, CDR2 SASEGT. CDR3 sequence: CASSFRGGGNQPQHF. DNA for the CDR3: TGTGCCAGCAGTTTTCGCGGGGGCGGCAATCAGCCCCAGCATTTT.

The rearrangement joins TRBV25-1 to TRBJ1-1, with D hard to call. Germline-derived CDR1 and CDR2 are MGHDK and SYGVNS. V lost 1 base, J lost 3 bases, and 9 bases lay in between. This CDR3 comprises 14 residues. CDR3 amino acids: CASSESPSYTEAFF. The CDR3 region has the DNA TGTGCCAGCAGTGAATCCCCCTCCTACACTGAAGCTTTCTTT. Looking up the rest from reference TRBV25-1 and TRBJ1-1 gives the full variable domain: EADIYQTPRYLVIGTGKKITLECSQTMGHDKMYWYQQDPGMELHLIHYSYGVNSTEKGDLSSESTVSRIRTEHFPLTLESARPSHTSQYLCASSESPSYTEAFFGQGTRLTVV.

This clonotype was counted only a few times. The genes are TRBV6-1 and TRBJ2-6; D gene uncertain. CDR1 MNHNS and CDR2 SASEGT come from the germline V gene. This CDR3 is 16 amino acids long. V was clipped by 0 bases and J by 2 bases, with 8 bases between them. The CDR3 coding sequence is TGTGCCAGCAGTGAAGCGCTTAGGGCTGGGGCCAACGTCCTGACTTTC. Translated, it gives CASSEALRAGANVLTF.

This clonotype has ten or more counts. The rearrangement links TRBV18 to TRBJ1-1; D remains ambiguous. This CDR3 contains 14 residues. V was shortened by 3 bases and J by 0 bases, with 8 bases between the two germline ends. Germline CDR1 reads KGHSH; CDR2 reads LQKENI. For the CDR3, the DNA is TGTGCCAGCTCACCTGACGGGGTGAACACTGAAGCTTTCTTT. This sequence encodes CASSPDGVNTEAFF.

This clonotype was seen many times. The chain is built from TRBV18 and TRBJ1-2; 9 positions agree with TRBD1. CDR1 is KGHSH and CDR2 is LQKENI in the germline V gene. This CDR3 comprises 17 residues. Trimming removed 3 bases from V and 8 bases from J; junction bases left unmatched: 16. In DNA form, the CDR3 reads TGTGCCAGCTCACCTCAACCGGGACAGGGACAAAGAAAGGGCTACACCTTC. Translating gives CASSPQPGQGQRKGYTF.

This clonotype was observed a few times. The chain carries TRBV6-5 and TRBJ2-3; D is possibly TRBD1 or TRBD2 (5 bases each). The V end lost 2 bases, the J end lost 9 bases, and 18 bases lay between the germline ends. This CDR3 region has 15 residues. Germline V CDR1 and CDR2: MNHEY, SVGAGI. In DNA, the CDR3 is TGTGCCAGCAGTTACAACCCCCGGGACCCCTACACGCAGTATTTT. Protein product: CASSYNPRDPYTQYF.

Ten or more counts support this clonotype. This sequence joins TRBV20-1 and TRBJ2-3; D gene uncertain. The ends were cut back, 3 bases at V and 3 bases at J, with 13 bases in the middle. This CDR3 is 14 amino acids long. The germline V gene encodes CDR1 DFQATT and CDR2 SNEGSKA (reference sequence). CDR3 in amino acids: CSASLVLGTDTQYF. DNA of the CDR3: TGCAGTGCTAGTCTGGTCCTCGGAACAGATACGCAGTATTTT.

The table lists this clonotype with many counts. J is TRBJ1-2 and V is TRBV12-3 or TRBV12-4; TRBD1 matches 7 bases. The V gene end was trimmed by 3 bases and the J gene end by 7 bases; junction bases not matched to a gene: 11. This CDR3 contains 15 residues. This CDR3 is CASSFARATGSGYTF. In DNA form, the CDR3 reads TGTGCCAGCAGTTTTGCCCGGGCGACAGGGTCTGGCTACACCTTC.

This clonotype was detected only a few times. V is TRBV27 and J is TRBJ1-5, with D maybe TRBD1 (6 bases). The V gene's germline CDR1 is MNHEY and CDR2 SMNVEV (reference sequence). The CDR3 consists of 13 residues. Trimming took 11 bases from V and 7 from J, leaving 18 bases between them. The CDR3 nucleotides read TGTGCCTCCCTCCCCGGGGGCGAGCAGCCCCAGCATTTT. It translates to CASLPGGEQPQHF.

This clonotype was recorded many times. The CDR3 spells CASSHRAGTYGYTF. CDR3 DNA sequence: TGTGCCAGCAGCCACCGGGCAGGGACCTATGGCTACACCTTC. This rearrangement joins TRBV11-1 to TRBJ1-2, with TRBD1 as a possible D gene (5 bases). The CDR3 length is 14 residues. With 5 bases removed from V and 4 bases from J, the gap between germline ends came to 14 bases. Germline V gives CDR1 SGHAT, CDR2 FQDESV (reference sequence). The full variable domain, completed using reference TRBV11-1 and TRBJ1-2, is EAEVAQSPRYKITEKSQAVAFWCDPISGHATLYWYRQILGQGPELLVQFQDESVVDDSQLPKDRFSAERLKGVDSTLKIQPAELGDSAMYLCASSHRAGTYGYTFGSGTRLTVV.

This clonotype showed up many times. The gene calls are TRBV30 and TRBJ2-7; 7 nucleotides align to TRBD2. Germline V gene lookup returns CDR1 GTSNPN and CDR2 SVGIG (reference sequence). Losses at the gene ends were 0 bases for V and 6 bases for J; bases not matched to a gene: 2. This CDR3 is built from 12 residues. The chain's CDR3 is CAWSVAGSEQYF. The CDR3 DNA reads TGTGCCTGGAGTGTAGCGGGAAGCGAGCAGTACTTC.

The CDR3 is CASSYPIGEGSTEAFF. The CDR3 bases are TGTGCCAGCAGTTACCCGATAGGGGAAGGGAGCACTGAAGCTTTCTTT. The chain employs TRBV6-4 and TRBJ1-1, with a tentative D call TRBD1 (5 bases). This CDR3 is built from 16 residues. Trimming took off 5 bases at V and 4 bases at J, with 20 bases between the two ends. Germline CDR1 is MRHNA and CDR2 is SNTAGT.

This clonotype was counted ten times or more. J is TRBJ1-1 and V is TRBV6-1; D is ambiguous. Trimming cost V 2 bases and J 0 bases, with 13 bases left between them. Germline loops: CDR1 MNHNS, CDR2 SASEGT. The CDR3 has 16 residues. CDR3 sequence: CASSEPDKSMNTEAFF. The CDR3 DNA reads TGTGCCAGCAGTGAACCCGACAAGTCAATGAACACTGAAGCTTTCTTT.